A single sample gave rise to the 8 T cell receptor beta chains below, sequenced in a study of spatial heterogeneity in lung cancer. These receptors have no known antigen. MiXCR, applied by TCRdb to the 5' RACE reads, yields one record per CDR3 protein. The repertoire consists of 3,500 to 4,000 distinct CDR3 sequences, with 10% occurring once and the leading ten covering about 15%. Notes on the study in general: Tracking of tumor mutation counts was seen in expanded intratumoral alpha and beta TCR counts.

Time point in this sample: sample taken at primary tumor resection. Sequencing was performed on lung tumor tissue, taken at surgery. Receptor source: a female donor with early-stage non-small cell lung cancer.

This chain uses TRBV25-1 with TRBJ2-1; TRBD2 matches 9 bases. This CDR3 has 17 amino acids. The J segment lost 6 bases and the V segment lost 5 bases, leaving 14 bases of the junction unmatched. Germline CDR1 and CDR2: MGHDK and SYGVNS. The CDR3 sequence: CASSTLSSGGYGNEQFF. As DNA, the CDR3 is TGTGCCAGCAGTACCCTGAGTAGCGGGGGATATGGCAATGAGCAGTTCTTC. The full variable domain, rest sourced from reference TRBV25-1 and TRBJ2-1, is EADIYQTPRYLVIGTGKKITLECSQTMGHDKMYWYQQDPGMELHLIHYSYGVNSTEKGDLSSESTVSRIRTEHFPLTLESARPSHTSQYLCASSTLSSGGYGNEQFFGPGTRLTVL.

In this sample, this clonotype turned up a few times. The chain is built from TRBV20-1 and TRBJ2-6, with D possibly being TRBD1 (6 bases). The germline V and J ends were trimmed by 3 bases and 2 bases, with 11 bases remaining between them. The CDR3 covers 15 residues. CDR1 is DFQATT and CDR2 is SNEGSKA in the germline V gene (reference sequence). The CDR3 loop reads CSASKGDPGANVLTF. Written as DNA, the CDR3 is TGCAGTGCTAGTAAGGGGGACCCTGGGGCCAACGTCCTGACTTTC.

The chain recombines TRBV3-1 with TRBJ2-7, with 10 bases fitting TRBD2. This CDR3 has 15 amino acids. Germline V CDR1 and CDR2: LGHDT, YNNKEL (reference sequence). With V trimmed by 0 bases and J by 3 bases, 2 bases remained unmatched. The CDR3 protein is CASSQDLAGVYEQYF. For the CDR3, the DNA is TGTGCCAGCAGCCAAGATCTAGCGGGGGTCTACGAGCAGTACTTC.

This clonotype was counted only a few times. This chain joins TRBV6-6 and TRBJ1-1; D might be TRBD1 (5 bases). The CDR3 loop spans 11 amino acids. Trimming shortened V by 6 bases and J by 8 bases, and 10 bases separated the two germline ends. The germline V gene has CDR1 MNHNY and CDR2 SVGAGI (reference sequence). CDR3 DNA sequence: TGTGCCAGCAGCTCAGACAGAGAAGCTTTCTTT. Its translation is CASSSDREAFF.

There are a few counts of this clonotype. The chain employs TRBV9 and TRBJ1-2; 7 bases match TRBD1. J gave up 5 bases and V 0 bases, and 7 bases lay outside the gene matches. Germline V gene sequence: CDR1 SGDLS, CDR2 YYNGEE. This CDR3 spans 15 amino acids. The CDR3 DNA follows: TGTGCCAGCAGCGTAGAGGGGACAGCCCTTTATGGCTACACCTTC. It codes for CASSVEGTALYGYTF.

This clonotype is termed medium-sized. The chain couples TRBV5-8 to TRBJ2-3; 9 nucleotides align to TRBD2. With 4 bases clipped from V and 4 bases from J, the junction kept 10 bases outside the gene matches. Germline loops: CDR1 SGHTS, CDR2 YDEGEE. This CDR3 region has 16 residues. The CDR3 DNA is TGTGCCAGCAGCCCTGAGGGCGGGGGGGCCCCAGATACGCAGTATTTT. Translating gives CASSPEGGGAPDTQYF.

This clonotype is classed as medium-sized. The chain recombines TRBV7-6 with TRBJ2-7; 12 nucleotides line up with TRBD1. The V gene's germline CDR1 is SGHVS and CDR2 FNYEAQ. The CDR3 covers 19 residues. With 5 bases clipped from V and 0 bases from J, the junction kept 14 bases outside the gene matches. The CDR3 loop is CASSPAPGTGGSSSYEQYF. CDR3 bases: TGTGCCAGCAGCCCAGCACCCGGGACAGGGGGCTCCTCCTCCTACGAGCAGTACTTC.

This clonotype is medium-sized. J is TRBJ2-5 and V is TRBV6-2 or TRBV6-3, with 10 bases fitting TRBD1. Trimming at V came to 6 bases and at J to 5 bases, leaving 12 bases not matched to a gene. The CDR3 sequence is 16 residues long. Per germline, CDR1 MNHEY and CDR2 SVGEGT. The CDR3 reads CASRRLGTGVAETQYF. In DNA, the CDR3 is TGTGCCAGCAGGCGACTCGGGACAGGGGTCGCGGAGACCCAGTACTTC.